This TCR beta chain is drawn from a study of T-cell reconstitution after alpha-beta-depleted transplantation in children (dated by TCRdb to the mid-2010s). For the wider study: T-cell immune reconstitution after TCRalphabeta/CD19-depleted allogeneic hematopoietic cell transplantation in children was quantitatively tracked in the study by means of TCR repertoire profiling.

What the study reported, not specific to this receptor: Hyperexpanded clone frequencies declined over subsequent months; after one year, T-cell counts and TCRbeta diversity were mostly attributed to newly produced T cells. The apparently early alphabetaT-cell count recovery about two months after transplant was reportedly dependent on only several hundred rapidly expanded clones derived from non-depleted graft cells. The high TCRbeta diversity at day 60 in some patients was ascribed to recipient T cells and intrathymic progenitors that had survived conditioning.

The sample's treatment or condition label, in plain terms: allogeneic hematopoietic cell transplantation with graft depleted of TCRalphabeta T cells and CD19 B cells. TCRalphabeta/CD19-depleted allogeneic hematopoietic cell grafts were given to the transplant recipients, all of whom were children. Libraries came from PCR. Sequencer: Illumina HiSeq 2500. TCR libraries were prepared with molecular barcoding, using unique molecular identifiers to normalize TCRbeta repertoire quantification. The raw public data were reprocessed by TCRdb itself: fastp quality trimming at Q25, MiXCR clonotype calling, in-frame beta chains only. All rows with the same CDR3 protein become a single entry with the most common DNA and genes. Across this sample there are 450,000 to 600,000 distinct CDR3 sequences, with roughly 13% seen only once. The biggest ten clones account for around 2.2% of the sample. In its sample, this clonotype was seen a few times. What antigen it recognizes has not been identified. Per-base qualities were not stored, and no clone one base away is much larger.

Based on the germline V gene, the CDR1 and CDR2 sequences are MGHDK and SYGVNS. The CDR3 starts with the cysteine, ends with the phenylalanine, and has 13 residues. The DNA shown is the 39-base CDR3, in frame from base 1. The V end loses 5 bases and the J end loses 3 bases, and a stretch of 10 bases separates them. The sequencing here drew on PBMCs, mostly from graft donor cells, taken 360 days after TCRalphabeta/CD19-depleted stem cell transplant. The sequence came from a male patient under 18 who had a stem cell transplant for acute myeloid leukemia, so the T cells may come from the graft donor. The chain was built from TRBV25-1 and TRBJ2-5; the D segment could be TRBD2, given 5 matching bases. The nucleotide sequence is given as TGTGCCAGCAGTCCGCGGGCAGAAGAGACCCAGTACTTC. The encoded protein is CASSPRAEETQYF.